The clone carrying this TCR beta chain occurred once. The data stem from a study of blood T cell repertoires in COVID-19. The overall study: From the United States, Italy and Spain came samples of acute and convalescent COVID-19.

Trimming removed 4 bases from V and 4 bases from J, with 5 bases in between. This CDR3 comprises 12 residues. CDR1 and CDR2 from the germline V gene are SNHLY and FYNNEI. Profiled with immunoSEQ multiplex PCR; TCRdb holds only in-frame clones, not every one. The sample includes about 200,000 clones, about 88% of them seen just once. Material for sequencing was peripheral blood. The V and J genes are TRBV2 and TRBJ2-1, with D hard to call. The origin of this receptor is a middle-aged woman who had recovered from COVID-19. The CDR3 region is CASSGQYNEQFF. In nucleotides, the CDR3 is TGTGCCAGCAGTGGGCAGTACAATGAGCAGTTCTTC.